These 18 T cell receptor beta chains were all obtained from the same sample, sequenced in a study of blood T cells in healthy people across ages. Then a second PCR, running roughly 7 to 11 cycles, was carried out with a sample-barcoded 5' primer and a J-beta primer mix. MiXCR, applied by TCRdb to the 5' RACE reads, yields one record per CDR3 protein. The table lists 550,000 to 750,000 distinct CDR3 sequences, 21% of them singletons. Sequencing was carried out using blood. These receptors all stem from a man aged 65 to 85 in good health.

The CDR3 is CSARDLSGRAYEQYF. The DNA of the CDR3 is TGCAGTGCTAGAGATTTGAGCGGGAGGGCCTACGAGCAGTACTTC. The rearrangement uses TRBV20-1 and TRBJ2-7; 10 bases fit TRBD2. The V and J ends lost 0 bases and 2 bases, in that order; junction bases with no gene match: 4. The germline gives CDR1 DFQATT, CDR2 SNEGSKA (reference sequence). The CDR3 sequence is 15 residues long.

The chain links TRBV6-5 to TRBJ2-7; D is undetermined. Germline V gene lookup returns CDR1 MNHEY and CDR2 SVGAGI. The CDR3 is 15 residues long. V was clipped by 0 bases and J by 0 bases, with 9 bases between them. The CDR3 DNA is TGTGCCAGCAGTTACTCGCTCGCAAGCTCCTACGAGCAGTACTTC. It translates to CASSYSLASSYEQYF.

The chain recombines TRBV12-3 or TRBV12-4 with TRBJ2-5; possibly TRBD1 for D (6 bases). The J call may be in error: the DNA end matches TRBJ2-7 better. This CDR3 contains 15 residues. DNA for the CDR3: TGTGCCAGCACTTCCGGTAGGACAGCTAACTACGAGCAGTACTTC. Its translation is CASTSGRTANYEQYF.

This clonotype was observed a few times. V usage is TRBV20-1 and J usage is TRBJ1-2; no clear D. V lost 2 bases, J lost 1 base, and 11 bases lay in between. The length of the CDR3 is 14 residues. CDR1 DFQATT and CDR2 SNEGSKA come from the germline V gene (reference sequence). CDR3 amino acids: CSARNSFGNYGYTF. Written as DNA, the CDR3 is TGCAGTGCTAGAAACAGTTTCGGTAACTATGGCTACACCTTC.

The chain has TRBV2 and TRBJ2-1; 8 bases are a match to TRBD2. Germline CDR1 and CDR2: SNHLY and FYNNEI. Losses at the gene ends were 2 bases for V and 10 bases for J; bases not matched to a gene: 13. The CDR3 length is 16 residues. The CDR3 region is CASSERSGRVSWEQFF. Here the CDR3 DNA reads TGTGCCAGCAGTGAAAGGAGCGGGAGAGTATCGTGGGAGCAGTTCTTC.

This clonotype was recorded a few times. The chain employs TRBV9 and TRBJ2-7; 12 bases line up with TRBD1. The germline CDR1 and CDR2 sequences are SGDLS and YYNGEE. V lost 6 bases, J lost 0 bases, and 4 bases stayed unmatched. The CDR3 consists of 15 residues. The CDR3 coding sequence is TGTGCCAGCAACCTGGGACAGGGGGCCTCCTACGAGCAGTACTTC. Amino acid sequence: CASNLGQGASYEQYF. Full variable domain (remainder filled in from reference TRBV9 and TRBJ2-7): DSGVTQTPKHLITATGQRVTLRCSPRSGDLSVYWYQQSLDQGLQFLIQYYNGEERAKGNILERFSAQQFPDLHSELNLSSLELGDSALYFCASNLGQGASYEQYFGPGTRLTVT.

The V and J genes are TRBV25-1 and TRBJ2-5, with 10 positions matching TRBD2. The CDR3 covers 17 residues. CDR1 and CDR2 from the germline V gene are MGHDK and SYGVNS. V lost 6 bases and J lost 2; bases outside the gene matches: 12. This CDR3 is CASRRGLAGAYQETQYF. Here the CDR3 DNA reads TGTGCCAGCAGGAGAGGGCTAGCGGGGGCCTATCAAGAGACCCAGTACTTC.

The chain joins TRBV6-5 to TRBJ1-2, with D tentatively TRBD1 (5 bases). This CDR3 is built from 13 residues. In germline, CDR1 is MNHEY, CDR2 SVGAGI. The ends were cut back, 5 bases at V and 7 bases at J, with 14 bases in the middle. This CDR3 is CASSTPGGRGYTF. For the CDR3, the DNA is TGTGCCAGCAGTACCCCGGGGGGACGTGGCTACACCTTC.

This clonotype was counted between two and nine times. V and J are TRBV6-2 or TRBV6-3 and TRBJ2-3, with 9 nucleotides matching TRBD2. The CDR3 extends over 15 amino acids. Trimming at V came to 5 bases and at J to 0 bases, leaving 3 bases not matched to a gene. Germline V gene sequence: CDR1 MNHEY, CDR2 SVGEGT. CDR3 sequence: CASSRGTSSTDTQYF. For the CDR3, the DNA is TGTGCCAGCAGTAGGGGGACTAGCAGCACAGATACGCAGTATTTT.

This clonotype has a count of ten or more. One end of the junction fails to match germline, which may point to a read error. The genes are TRBV7-7 and TRBJ2-1; TRBD2 aligns across 13 bases. CDR3 length: 15 amino acids. Germline assignment: CDR1 SSHAT and CDR2 FNYEAQ (reference sequence). The CDR3 DNA sequence: TGTGCTAGCAGCTCAGGACTAGCGGGAGCCAATGAGCAGTTCTTC. It codes for CASSSGLAGANEQFF.

The genes are TRBV6-1 and TRBJ2-5; perhaps TRBD2 as D (5 bases). Trimming removed 2 bases from V and 11 bases from J, with 15 bases in between. This CDR3 is built from 13 residues. The germline CDR1 and CDR2 sequences are MNHNS and SASEGT. The CDR3 here is CASSERSVSGQYF. CDR3 in DNA: TGTGCCAGCAGTGAACGGAGTGTATCGGGGCAGTACTTC.

This chain connects TRBV7-6 to TRBJ2-5; D is ambiguous. The better agreement between TRBJ2-7 and the DNA end casts doubt on the J call. Germline V gene lookup returns CDR1 SGHVS and CDR2 FNYEAQ. This CDR3 has 12 residues. CDR3 loop: CASSQTLREQYF. CDR3 sequence (DNA): TGTGCCAGCAGCCAGACCCTACGCGAGCAGTACTTC.

The table lists this clonotype with a few counts. V usage is TRBV28 and J usage is TRBJ2-1; TRBD1 might be the D (6 bases). Trimming took off 0 bases at V and 4 bases at J, with 16 bases between the two ends. In germline, CDR1 is MDHEN, CDR2 SYDVKM. This CDR3 is built from 17 residues. The CDR3 loop reads CASSLWTAGGSYNEQFF. As DNA, the CDR3 is TGTGCCAGCAGTTTATGGACCGCTGGGGGCTCATACAATGAGCAGTTCTTC.

This clonotype was detected only a few times. At one of its ends the junction is not consistent with the germline gene, which may arise from a read error. V is TRBV6-6 and J is TRBJ2-1; 7 positions match TRBD1. The germline V gene encodes CDR1 MNHNY and CDR2 SVGAGI (reference sequence). The CDR3 extends over 15 amino acids. The CDR3 nucleotides are TGTGCCAGCAGAGAGCTAGGGGGCTCCTACAATGAGCGGTTCTTC. This gives the protein CASRELGGSYNERFF.

This chain connects TRBV28 to TRBJ2-1; D may match TRBD1 or TRBD2 (5 bases each). Germline CDR1 is MDHEN and CDR2 is SYDVKM. V was trimmed by 5 bases and J by 6 bases, leaving 20 bases between them. CDR3 size: 16 residues. Here the CDR3 reads CASSPPQLGESNEQFF. The DNA for the CDR3 is TGTGCCAGCAGTCCGCCCCAATTGGGGGAGAGCAATGAGCAGTTCTTC.

As for this clonotype: The junction differs from germline at one of its ends, possibly a read error. The rearrangement joins TRBV28 to TRBJ1-2, with D tentatively TRBD1 (6 bases). The germline gives CDR1 MDHEN, CDR2 SYDVKM. The CDR3 sequence is 14 residues long. The CDR3 loop is CASSRGGTNHGYTF. The CDR3 coding sequence is TGTGCCAGCAGTAGGGGGGGTACTAACCATGGCTACACCTTC.

The genes are TRBV6-2 or TRBV6-3 and TRBJ2-7; D may correspond to TRBD1 or TRBD2 (5 bases each). Germline V gives CDR1 MNHEY, CDR2 SVGEGT. CDR3 size: 17 residues. Trimming shortened V by 2 bases and J by 0 bases, and 17 bases separated the two germline ends. The CDR3 bases are TGTGCCAGCAGTTACCGAACATCCGGGACGGACTCCTACGAGCAGTACTTC. This codes for CASSYRTSGTDSYEQYF.

The chain couples TRBV29-1 to TRBJ2-1, with TRBD2 matching over 9 bases. V was pared by 7 bases and J by 1 base, with 2 bases of the junction left unmatched. This CDR3 has 13 amino acids. Per germline, CDR1 SQVTM and CDR2 ANQGSEA. The CDR3 loop is CSGLAESYNEQFF. The CDR3 region has the DNA TGCAGCGGACTAGCGGAATCCTACAATGAGCAGTTCTTC.